Reported below is one TCR beta chain. This record belongs to a study of response to subunit inactivated influenza vaccine. V lost 4 bases, J lost 7 bases, and 6 bases stayed unmatched. Germline lookup yields CDR1 SGHDN and CDR2 FVKESK. The CDR3 contains 13 residues. TCRdb reanalysed the RT-PCR reads using MiXCR and keeps one entry per CDR3 protein. The sample has around 580,000 distinct CDR3 sequences; approximately 10% are singletons. Sample: PBMCs from blood, taken on the day of vaccination. The source of this sequence is a man between 50 and 59 years old who received an inactivated influenza vaccine. The chain carries TRBV14 and TRBJ1-1; 7 bases line up with TRBD1. The CDR3 sequence is CASSLTGYDEAFF. Written as DNA, the CDR3 is TGTGCCAGCAGCCTGACAGGGTATGATGAAGCTTTCTTT.